The source of this T cell receptor (beta chain) is a study of cytotoxic CD8 clonotypes in ibrutinib-treated CLL. This clone was detected only once. The V end was cut by 6 bases, the J end by 9 bases, with 9 bases between. Germline values: CDR1 MDHEN, CDR2 SYDVKM. This CDR3 spans 11 amino acids. TCRdb's table, derived via immunoSEQ multiplex PCR, lists solely in-frame clones and lacks some. The profile shows over 70,000 clones, around 79% of them singletons. The gene calls are TRBV28 and TRBJ1-5, with D possibly TRBD1 on 5 matching bases. Sequenced material: PBMCs, taken after 12 months of ibrutinib treatment. This TCR was recovered from a human donor with chronic lymphocytic leukemia. The CDR3 nucleotides are TGTGCCAGCAGCCCGAGGGGGCCCCAGCATTTT. Translation gives CASSPRGPQHF.